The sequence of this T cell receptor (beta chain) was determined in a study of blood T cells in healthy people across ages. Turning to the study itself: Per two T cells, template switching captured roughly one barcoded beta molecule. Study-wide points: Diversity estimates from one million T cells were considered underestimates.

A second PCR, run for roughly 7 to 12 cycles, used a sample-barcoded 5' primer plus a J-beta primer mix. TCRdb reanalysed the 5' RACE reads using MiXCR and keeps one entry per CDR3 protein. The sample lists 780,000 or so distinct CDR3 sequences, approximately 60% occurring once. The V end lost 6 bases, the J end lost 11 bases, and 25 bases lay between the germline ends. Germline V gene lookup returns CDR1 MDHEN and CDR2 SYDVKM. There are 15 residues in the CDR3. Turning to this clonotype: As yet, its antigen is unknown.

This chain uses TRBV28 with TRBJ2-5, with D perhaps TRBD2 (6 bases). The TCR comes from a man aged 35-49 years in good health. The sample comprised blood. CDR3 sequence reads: CASSSLAIVDNEQYF. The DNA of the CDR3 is TGTGCCAGCAGCTCTCTAGCGATAGTGGACAATGAGCAGTACTTC.